This T cell receptor (beta chain) comes out of a study of shared clonotypes between healthy human individuals. V was pared by 0 bases and J by 0 bases, with 18 bases between. Germline assignment: CDR1 LNHNV and CDR2 YYDKDF (reference sequence). The CDR3 extends over 19 amino acids. The study, taken as a whole, reports: The study found roughly 5% of naive CD4 clonotypes shared across several donors. The study found lower generation probabilities in non-shared clonotypes than in those shared by all four donors. Memory subsets had estimated richness that was generally smaller than that of naive subsets.

Turning to this clone: Its antigen is unknown.

The table came from immunoSEQ multiplex PCR; TCRdb's copy has only in-frame clones and leaves some out. The profile shows fewer than 2.5 million clones, 93% of them singletons. This TCR was recovered from a man between 18 and 29 years old in good health. Some clones in this sample may be carry-over from other donors' samples. Sequenced input: naive CD4+ T cells from PBMCs. Subset described: CD45RA+ positively selected. V and J are TRBV15 and TRBJ2-1; D might be TRBD2 (5 bases). The CDR3 region has the DNA TGTGCCACCAGCAGAGATTGGTCGTACGGGATTAGCTCCTACAATGAGCAGTTCTTC. Its protein is CATSRDWSYGISSYNEQFF.